The TCR beta chain described here comes from a study of PD-L1 blockade in urothelial cancer. As to this clone: Within the sample, other DNA sequences also encode this same CDR3.

Time point noted: pretreatment peripheral blood. The repertoire was sequenced with immunoSEQ multiplex PCR; TCRdb's copy has only in-frame clones and lacks some. The sample includes tens of thousands of clones, around 81% seen only once; the top ten take 3.2%. Trimming removed 6 bases from V and 5 bases from J; junction bases left unmatched: 5. This CDR3 comprises 14 residues. In germline, CDR1 is SNHLY, CDR2 FYNNEI. The TCR was taken from a man between 65 and 85 years old with urothelial cancer. The V gene is TRBV2, the J gene TRBJ2-5, with 11 bases aligning to TRBD1. Material: PBMCs, obtained around atezolizumab (anti-PD-L1) treatment. CDR3: CASSEDRGQETQYF. The CDR3 DNA reads as TGTGCCAGCAGCGAGGACAGGGGGCAGGAGACCCAGTACTTC. The full variable domain, in which reference TRBV2 and TRBJ2-5 provide the parts outside the CDR3, is EPEVTQTPSHQVTQMGQEVILRCVPISNHLYFYWYRQILGQKVEFLVSFYNNEISEKSEIFDDQFSVERPDGSNFTLKIRSTKLEDSAMYFCASSEDRGQETQYFGPGTRLLVL.